This TCR beta chain comes out of a study of shared clonotypes between healthy human individuals. Study results and caveats: The study sampled only blood, and tissue repertoires likely differ.

The authors loaded approximately 220 ng DNA, some 32,000 T cell genomes, into sorted-subset replicate PCRs. Sequencing was performed with immunoSEQ multiplex PCR; in TCRdb, only in-frame clones are kept and a portion is missing. This sample has fewer than 2.5 million clones, with roughly 93% found just once. Comments on this clone: Its antigen is still unknown.

The V end lost 0 bases, the J end lost 0 bases, and 6 bases lay between the germline ends. The length of the CDR3 is 15 residues. Per germline, CDR1 SGHKS and CDR2 YYEKEE (reference sequence). The TCR sequence derives from a man in his late teens or twenties in good health. Some clones in this sample may be carry-over from other donors' samples. The V call is TRBV5-5, the J call TRBJ2-2; D is unclear. The specimen sequenced was naive CD4+ T cells from PBMCs. Described subset: CD45RA+ positively selected. In DNA, the CDR3 is TGTGCCAGCAGCTTGGCTCACGCGAACACCGGGGAGCTGTTTTTT. Translated: CASSLAHANTGELFF.